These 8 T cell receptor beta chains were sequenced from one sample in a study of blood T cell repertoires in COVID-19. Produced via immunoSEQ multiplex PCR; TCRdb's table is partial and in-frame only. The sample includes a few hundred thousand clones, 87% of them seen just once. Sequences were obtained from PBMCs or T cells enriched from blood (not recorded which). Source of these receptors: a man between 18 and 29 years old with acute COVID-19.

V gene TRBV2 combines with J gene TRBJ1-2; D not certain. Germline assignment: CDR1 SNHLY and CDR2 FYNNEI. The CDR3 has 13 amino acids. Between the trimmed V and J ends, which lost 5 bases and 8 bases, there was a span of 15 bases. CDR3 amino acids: CASSSSGSSGYTF. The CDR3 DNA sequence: TGTGCCAGCAGTTCCTCCGGGTCCTCCGGCTACACCTTC.

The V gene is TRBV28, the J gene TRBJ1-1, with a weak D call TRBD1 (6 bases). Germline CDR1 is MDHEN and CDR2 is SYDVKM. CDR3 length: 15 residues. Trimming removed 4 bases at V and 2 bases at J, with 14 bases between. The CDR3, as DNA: TGTGCCAGCAGTTCCCGGGACACCGGCAACACTGAAGCTTTCTTT. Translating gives CASSSRDTGNTEAFF.

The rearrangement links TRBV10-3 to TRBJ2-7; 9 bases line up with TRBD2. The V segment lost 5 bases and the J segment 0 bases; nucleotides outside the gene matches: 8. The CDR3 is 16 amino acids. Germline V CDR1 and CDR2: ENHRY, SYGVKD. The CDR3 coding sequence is TGTGCCATCAGTCTGGGGACTAGCAGAAGCTCCTACGAGCAGTACTTC. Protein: CAISLGTSRSSYEQYF.

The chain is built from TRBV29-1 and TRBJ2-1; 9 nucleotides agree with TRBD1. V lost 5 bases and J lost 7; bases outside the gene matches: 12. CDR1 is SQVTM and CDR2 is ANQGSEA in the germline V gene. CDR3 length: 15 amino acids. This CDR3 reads CSVYPRQGVLNEQFF. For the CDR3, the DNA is TGCAGCGTTTATCCCCGACAGGGGGTCTTGAATGAGCAGTTCTTC.

CDR3 in amino acids: CASSSQGARAYNEQFF. CDR3 coding DNA: TGTGCCAGCAGCTCACAGGGGGCAAGGGCCTACAATGAGCAGTTCTTC. The rearrangement links TRBV5-4 to TRBJ2-1; 9 bases are a match to TRBD1. The length of the CDR3 is 16 residues. The J segment lost 2 bases and the V segment lost 3 bases, leaving 6 bases of the junction unmatched. The germline V gene has CDR1 SGHNT and CDR2 YYREEE (reference sequence).

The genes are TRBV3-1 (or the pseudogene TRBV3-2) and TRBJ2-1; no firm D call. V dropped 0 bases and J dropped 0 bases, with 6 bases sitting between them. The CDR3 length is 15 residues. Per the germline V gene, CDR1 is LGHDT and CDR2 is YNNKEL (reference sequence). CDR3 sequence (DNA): TGTGCCAGCAGCCAAGACGTGAGCTCCTACAATGAGCAGTTCTTC. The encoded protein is CASSQDVSSYNEQFF.

The CDR3 nucleotides are TGTGCCAGCACCCCCGCCCTTTTTGCAGGGGGCACCTACGAGCAGTACTTC. Encoded protein: CASTPALFAGGTYEQYF. The chain has TRBV28 and TRBJ2-7; 8 bases map to TRBD1. CDR3 size: 17 residues. Germline V CDR1 and CDR2: MDHEN, SYDVKM. Trimming removed 7 bases from V and 2 bases from J; junction bases left unmatched: 16.

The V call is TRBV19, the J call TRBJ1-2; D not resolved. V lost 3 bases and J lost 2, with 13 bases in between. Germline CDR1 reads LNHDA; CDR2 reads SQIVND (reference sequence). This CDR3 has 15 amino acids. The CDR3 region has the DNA TGTGCCAGTAGTATCCCTACTCTCTCGAACTATGGCTACACCTTC. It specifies CASSIPTLSNYGYTF.